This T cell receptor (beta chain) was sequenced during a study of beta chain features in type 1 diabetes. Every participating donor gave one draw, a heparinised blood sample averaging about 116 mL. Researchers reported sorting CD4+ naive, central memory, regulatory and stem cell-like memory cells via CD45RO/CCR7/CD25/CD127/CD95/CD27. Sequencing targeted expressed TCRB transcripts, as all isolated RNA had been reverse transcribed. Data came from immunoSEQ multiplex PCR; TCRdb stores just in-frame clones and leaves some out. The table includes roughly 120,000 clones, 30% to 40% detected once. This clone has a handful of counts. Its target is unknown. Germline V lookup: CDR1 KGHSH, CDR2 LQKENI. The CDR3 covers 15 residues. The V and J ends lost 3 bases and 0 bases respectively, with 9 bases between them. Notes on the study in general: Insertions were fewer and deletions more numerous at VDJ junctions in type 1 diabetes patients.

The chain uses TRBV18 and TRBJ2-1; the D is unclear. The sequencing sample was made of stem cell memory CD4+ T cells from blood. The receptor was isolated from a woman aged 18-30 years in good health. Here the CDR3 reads CASSPNYHSYNEQFF. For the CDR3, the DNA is TGTGCCAGCTCACCTAACTACCACTCCTACAATGAGCAGTTCTTC.